This T cell receptor (beta chain) was sequenced for a study of cytomegalovirus exposure and HLA in healthy donors (dated by TCRdb to the late 2010s). For the study in its entirety: According to an earlier analysis of 587 of the donors, 150 million to 200 million T cells yielded some 120 million unique TCR beta sequences and 276 Gb of sequence data. Roughly 300 gigabases of sequencing data and about 92 million unique TCR sequences made up an early release that covered approximately 700 HLA-typed donors. Among the roughly 390 genotyped donors, approximately 82% belonged to the genetic ancestry cluster associated with self-reported Caucasian donors. The aim of the study was to test whether cataloging public T cell receptors could identify signatures of past pathogen exposure. The T cell repertoires of under 700 subjects were profiled by immunosequencing and related to cytomegalovirus serostatus. Besides the first cohort of more than 650 subjects, a separate validation cohort made up of 120 different subjects was used. To predict cytomegalovirus infection status, the study brought together high-throughput TCR immunosequencing, statistical association of individual TCRs with disease status, and machine learning. A later analysis re-analyzed previously published TCR beta repertoires from several hundred donors and added high-resolution HLA genotyping to study TCR occurrence patterns. Rather than drawing on any new phenotypic data, the later analysis identified candidate immune exposures from TCR beta sequences and the way those sequences occurred across donors. To decide whether each TCR beta V gene segment behaved as functional or pseudogenic, an earlier analysis of nearly 600 of the donors relied on high-throughput TCR beta sequencing. Donor age, sex, ethnicity and CMV serostatus were compiled alongside the repertoire data. In a later genetic analysis, genome-wide SNP genotypes for about three fifths of the 666 donors were used, and that subset was treated as a discovery cohort. Every discovery cohort repertoire had been produced on one sequencing platform. HLA typing included class I and class II loci at four-digit resolution. Typing coverage varied by locus: roughly 629-630 donors for A, B, C, DRB1 and DQB1; roughly 520 for DQA1; approximately 610 for DPA1; roughly 470 for DPB1. About five DR-DQ haplotypes were treated as single units for association and clustering because of strong linkage in the cohort. On average, roughly 250,000 unique TCR beta nucleotide sequences were sequenced per donor among more than 350 genotyped donors of the cohort, with around 19% of those sequences being non-productive. Summary of the overall study and its limitations: While some public TCRs were present in many individuals, most TCR sequences turned up only very rarely across donors. In vitro tests confirmed that a few of the cytomegalovirus-associated TCR beta chains recognize cytomegalovirus antigens. A cluster of highly shared sequence variants was judged likely to be a technical artifact of the sequencing pipeline. A further reported finding was that TCR beta sequences accurately predicted the HLA-A and HLA-B alleles for most subjects in the first cohort. A later analysis found that HLA-associated TCR beta chains were more clonally expanded and had lower generation probabilities than equally common non-associated chains. In a later genetic analysis, fewer N-insertions in productive TCRs were reported among donors in an Asian-associated ancestry cluster than the approximately 710-donor mean. Linkage disequilibrium might explain the correlated functional status among segregating V segments, but an unknown experimental factor could not be ruled out. Strong co-occurrence of HLA alleles, especially DR and DQ, made assigning TCR associations to individual alleles difficult. This cohort had only TCR beta chains sequenced, and the lack of alpha or paired-chain data limited which features could be detected. In a later analysis, most CMV-associated TCR beta chains were found to appear HLA-restricted, with HLA associations seemingly driven largely by CMV exposure. CMV serostatus was the only immune exposure information available for the cohort. The authors suggested that the approach could potentially be generalized to other disease states and immunological phenotypes. An earlier analysis of approximately 530 of the donors showed that most TCR beta V segments appeared in productive rearrangements either about 87% or about 30% of the time, which broadly matched IMGT annotations. Because counts were too low, under 20 rarely observed V segments, including chromosome 9 orphons, were left out of the earlier analysis of roughly 600 of the donors. In a later analysis, TCR association rates were found to vary across HLA loci, with the most associated TCRs seen for DRB1 alleles and the fewest for HLA-C alleles. The study gave a list of about 170 TCR beta chains associated with cytomegalovirus. The presence/absence analyses assumed that sequencing depth was roughly uniform across donors, and that assumption may not be true. Cytomegalovirus status was reported to be diagnosed by the classifier with high specificity and sensitivity in both the original and validation cohorts. At a false discovery rate of 0.05, a later analysis linked about 16,000 TCR beta sequences to specific HLA alleles. In a later genetic analysis, a missense DCLRE1C variant was associated with V-gene and J-gene trimming of TCR beta chains, and the association was replicated in an independent cohort. Some IMGT-functional V segments, including TRBV6-2 and TRBV6-3, could not be distinguished by the 87-base-pair reads and were therefore excluded. Several of the top co-occurrence clusters appeared to be linked to parvovirus B19, influenza, CMV and Epstein-Barr virus, according to a later analysis. Because some donors lacked HLA typing at each locus, the association tests relied only on the typed subset.

The CDR3 measures 17 amino acids from cysteine to phenylalanine. Left in the record is the CDR3 DNA by itself, 51 bases read in frame from the first base. Between the V and J ends, shortened by 0 bases and 4 bases respectively, the junction contains 16 bases. Sequences SGHRS (CDR1) and YFSETQ (CDR2) are obtained from the germline V gene. The method behind the library was the immunoSEQ multiplex PCR assay. For the multiplex PCR, a mixture combining 60 forward primers for TCR Vbeta segments and 13 reverse primers for TCR Jbeta segments was used. Amplification of the CDR3 region of rearranged TCR beta genes was performed with a multiplex PCR assay on genomic DNA. The Illumina HiSeq System was used to sequence the amplified TCR beta libraries as 87-base-pair reads. On the authors' methods: In a later analysis, some 80 million unique TCR beta chains were counted across the approximately 620 repertoires, and approximately 11 million of these chains were shared by at least two donors. Raw reads were error-corrected and collapsed into unique sequences with a nearest-neighbor algorithm that merged closely related sequences to remove PCR and sequencing errors. CDR3 sequences were aligned to IMGT reference sequences to assign V, D and J gene segments. For a sequence to be retained, a match of at least six nucleotides to both a V gene segment and a J gene segment was required. A rearrangement counted as productive if the CDR3 had no stop codons and remained in frame with V and J, and every other rearrangement counted as non-productive. Following IMGT convention, CDR3 was defined as the stretch from the second conserved V-encoded cysteine up to the conserved J-encoded phenylalanine. The earlier analysis of fewer than 700 of the donors excluded sequences that lacked an unambiguous match to a single V gene segment. In an earlier analysis of approximately 500 of the donors, a V segment was called functional when productive rearrangements were above 56.7%, and segregating when the standard deviation between donors exceeded 5%. A statistical classification framework was built for diagnosing cytomegalovirus status from the catalog of TCR beta chain sequences. V and J gene assignment, in a later analysis, came from comparing TCR nucleotide sequences with IMGT/GENE-DB human TR gene sequences. Using the TCRdist pipeline, a later analysis assigned CDR3 sequences along with most-parsimonious VDJ recombination scenarios. In a later analysis, each TCR beta chain was defined by its CDR3 amino acid sequence together with its V-gene family, and reads without a unique V-gene family were excluded. A later analysis removed 600 or so highly shared, low-generation-probability nucleotide sequences to deal with suspected cross-contamination and a sequencing artifact. In a later analysis, a clonal expansion index was calculated for each public chain from normalized within-repertoire ranks of inferred template counts. Generation probabilities in a later analysis came from a VDJ recombination model fitted to out-of-frame rearrangements, and those results were checked against IGoR. Hypergeometric tests were used in a later analysis to score TCR-TCR, TCR-HLA and TCR-CMV co-occurrence, with a repertoire-size bias correction applied to the TCR pairs. False discovery rates were estimated in a later analysis by permuting HLA or CMV assignments 20 times. In a later analysis, co-occurring TCRs were grouped with DBSCAN, and TCRdist sequence similarity was added when clustering was performed within HLA-allele-positive subsets. Repertoires with fewer than 30,000 or more than 120,000 public chains were left out of co-occurrence clustering, as were about 5 repertoires with anomalous nucleotide sharing. Not all clones reach the TCRdb copy of this immuneACCESS table, which keeps in-frame sequences only. Checked studies attribute under half of the gap to unresolved V genes and leave the rest unexplained. The V and J calls and clone size come from that table; D and trimming were worked out from the DNA. Within this sample are around 120,000 clones, with more than 70% of them counted one time only. Roughly 16% of the sample is held by the ten biggest clonotypes.

The cohort consisted of hundreds of healthy bone marrow donors. Cohort members were all nominally healthy when sampled, although unrecorded immune exposures were likely present. The donor was CMV seropositive and was included in the group of 250 to 350 seropositive cohort members. Each donor provided a peripheral blood sample, and peripheral blood mononuclear cells were used for TCR beta sequencing. Genomic DNA extraction from the blood cell samples was performed with the Qiagen DNeasy Blood Extraction Kit. As to this clone: Its antigen is still unknown. The sample holds no much larger clone one base away, and base qualities are not on file.

The chain is made from TRBV5-1 and TRBJ2-2, with a tentative D gene TRBD2 over 5 matching bases. What was sequenced was PBMCs. This clonotype was sampled from a man between 50 and 59 years old in good health and CMV-seropositive. The DNA sequence follows: TGCGCCAGCAGCTTGGCCACGTCGGCGGGTGGCACCGGGGAGCTGTTTTTT. This codes for CASSLATSAGGTGELFF.